The entry below describes one T cell receptor (beta chain). The CDR3 runs to 13 residues. CDR1 SGHAT and CDR2 FQNNGV come from the germline V gene. Trimming pared 1 base from V and 6 bases from J, leaving 10 bases between. The data were obtained in a study of T-cell memory formation after mild COVID-19. TCRdb called the 5' RACE reads again in MiXCR, with one record for every CDR3 protein. This sample has 200,000 to 250,000 distinct CDR3 sequences, with 27% found just once. The source is an adult woman who had mild COVID-19 (a few samples of this study predate the infection). Cell type and time point are not known. V and J are TRBV11-2 and TRBJ2-7, with D hard to call. The source material was PBMCs or a T cell subset sorted from them (not recorded which). The CDR3 region is CASSLGVGSEQYF. CDR3 sequence (DNA): TGTGCCAGCAGCTTAGGGGTGGGGTCCGAGCAGTACTTC. Drawing the rest from reference TRBV11-2 and TRBJ2-7, the complete variable domain is EAGVAQSPRYKIIEKRQSVAFWCNPISGHATLYWYQQILGQGPKLLIQFQNNGVVDDSQLPKDRFSAERLKGVDSTLKIQPAKLEDSAVYLCASSLGVGSEQYFGPGTRLTVT.